This T cell receptor (beta chain) was profiled in a study of blood T cell repertoires in COVID-19. Study details: Sample material is recorded as cDNA or gDNA derived from T cells, B-cell-depleted T cells, or PBMCs.

TCRdb's table, derived via immunoSEQ multiplex PCR, lists solely in-frame clones and lacks some. In the table there are about 200,000 clones, more than 75% of which are singletons. Trimming stripped 5 bases from V and 8 bases from J, with 9 bases between. Germline assignment: CDR1 KGHSH and CDR2 LQKENI. This CDR3 region has 11 residues. The V and J genes are TRBV18 and TRBJ1-2, with no clear D. This TCR came from a man at least 80 years old with acute or convalescent COVID-19. The sequenced material came from peripheral blood. In nucleotides, the CDR3 is TGTGCCAGCTCAAGTACGAGGGGCTACACCTTC. Protein product: CASSSTRGYTF.